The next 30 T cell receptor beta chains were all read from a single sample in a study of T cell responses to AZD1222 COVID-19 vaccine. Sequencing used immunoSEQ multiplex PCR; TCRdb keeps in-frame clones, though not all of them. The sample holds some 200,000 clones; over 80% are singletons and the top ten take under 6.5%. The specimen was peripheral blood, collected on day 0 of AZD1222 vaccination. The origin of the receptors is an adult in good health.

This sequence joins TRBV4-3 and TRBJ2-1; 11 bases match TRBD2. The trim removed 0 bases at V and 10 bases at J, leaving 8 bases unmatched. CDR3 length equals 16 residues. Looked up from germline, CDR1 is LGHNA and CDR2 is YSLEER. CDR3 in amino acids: CASSQEIAGGREEQFF. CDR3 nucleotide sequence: TGCGCCAGCAGCCAAGAAATAGCGGGAGGGCGGGAGGAGCAGTTCTTC.

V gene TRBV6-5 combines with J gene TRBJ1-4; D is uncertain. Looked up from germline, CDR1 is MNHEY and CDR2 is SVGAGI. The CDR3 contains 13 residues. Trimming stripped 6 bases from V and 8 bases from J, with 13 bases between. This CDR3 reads CASSPNFREKLFF. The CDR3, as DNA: TGTGCCAGCAGCCCCAATTTCCGAGAAAAACTGTTTTTT.

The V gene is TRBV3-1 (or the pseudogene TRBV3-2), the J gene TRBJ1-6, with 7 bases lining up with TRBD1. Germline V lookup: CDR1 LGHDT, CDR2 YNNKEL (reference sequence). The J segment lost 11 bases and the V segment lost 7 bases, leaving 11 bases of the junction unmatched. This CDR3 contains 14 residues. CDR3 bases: TGTGCCAGCAAAAGAGGGGGCAGGGCGGCACCCCTCCACTTT. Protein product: CASKRGGRAAPLHF.

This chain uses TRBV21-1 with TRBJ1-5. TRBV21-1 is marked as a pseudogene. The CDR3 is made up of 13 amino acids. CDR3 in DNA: TGTGCCAGCAGCAAGCGGGGAAATCAGCCCCAGCATTTT. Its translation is CASSKRGNQPQHF.

The CDR3 DNA reads as TGTGCCAGCAGCCAAGATACGGGGCCCAGTGAAAAACTGTTTTTT. The encoded protein is CASSQDTGPSEKLFF. This chain links TRBV3-1 (or the pseudogene TRBV3-2) with TRBJ1-4; perhaps TRBD1 as D (5 bases). From germline, CDR1 is LGHDT and CDR2 YNNKEL (reference sequence). The CDR3 is 15 amino acids. The V and J ends lost 0 bases and 7 bases respectively, with 12 bases between them.

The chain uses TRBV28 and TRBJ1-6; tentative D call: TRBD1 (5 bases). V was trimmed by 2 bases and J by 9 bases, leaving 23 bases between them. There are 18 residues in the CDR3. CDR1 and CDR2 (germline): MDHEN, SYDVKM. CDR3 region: CASSLSQGTIEGSSPLHF. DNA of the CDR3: TGTGCCAGCAGTTTAAGCCAGGGCACCATCGAGGGGAGTTCACCCCTCCACTTT.

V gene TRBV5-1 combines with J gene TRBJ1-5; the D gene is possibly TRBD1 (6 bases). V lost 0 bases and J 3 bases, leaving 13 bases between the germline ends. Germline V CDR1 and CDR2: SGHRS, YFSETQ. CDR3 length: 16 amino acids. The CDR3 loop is CASSLEGGPVNQPQHF. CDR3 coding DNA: TGCGCCAGCAGCTTGGAGGGGGGACCAGTCAATCAGCCCCAGCATTTT.

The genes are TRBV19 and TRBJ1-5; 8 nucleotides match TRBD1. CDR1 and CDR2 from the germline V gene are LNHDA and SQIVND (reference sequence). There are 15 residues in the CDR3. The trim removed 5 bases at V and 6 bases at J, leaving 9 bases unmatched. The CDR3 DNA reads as TGTGCCAGTAGTCTGGTGGCAGGGGGCGTTCAGCCCCAGCATTTT. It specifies CASSLVAGGVQPQHF. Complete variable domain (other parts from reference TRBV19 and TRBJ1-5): DGGITQSPKYLFRKEGQNVTLSCEQNLNHDAMYWYRQDPGQGLRLIYYSQIVNDFQKGDIAEGYSVSREKKESFPLTVTSAQKNPTAFYLCASSLVAGGVQPQHFGDGTRLSIL.

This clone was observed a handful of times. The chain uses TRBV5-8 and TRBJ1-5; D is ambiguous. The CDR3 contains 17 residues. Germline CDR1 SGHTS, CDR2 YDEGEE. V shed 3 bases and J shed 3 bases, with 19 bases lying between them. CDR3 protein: CASSSTGGVGANQPQHF. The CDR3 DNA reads TGTGCCAGCAGCTCTACGGGAGGTGTGGGAGCCAATCAGCCCCAGCATTTT.

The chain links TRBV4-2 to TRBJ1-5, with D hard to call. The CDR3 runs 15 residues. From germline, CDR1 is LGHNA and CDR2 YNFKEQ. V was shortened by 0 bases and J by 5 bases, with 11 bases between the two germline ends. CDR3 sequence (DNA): TGTGCCAGCAGCCAAGAAGTTAGATCGGATCAGCCCCAGCATTTT. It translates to CASSQEVRSDQPQHF.

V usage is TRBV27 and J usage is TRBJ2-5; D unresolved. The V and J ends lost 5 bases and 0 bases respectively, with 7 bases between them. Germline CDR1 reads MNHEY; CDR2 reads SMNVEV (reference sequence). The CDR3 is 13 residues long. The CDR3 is CASSPSYQETQYF. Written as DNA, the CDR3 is TGTGCCAGCAGTCCTTCCTACCAAGAGACCCAGTACTTC.

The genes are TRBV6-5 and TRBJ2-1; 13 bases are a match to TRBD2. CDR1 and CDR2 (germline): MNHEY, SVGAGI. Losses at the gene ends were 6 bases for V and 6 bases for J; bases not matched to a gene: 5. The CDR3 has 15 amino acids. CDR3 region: CASSITSGGANEQFF. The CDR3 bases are TGTGCCAGCAGCATCACTAGCGGGGGGGCCAATGAGCAGTTCTTC.

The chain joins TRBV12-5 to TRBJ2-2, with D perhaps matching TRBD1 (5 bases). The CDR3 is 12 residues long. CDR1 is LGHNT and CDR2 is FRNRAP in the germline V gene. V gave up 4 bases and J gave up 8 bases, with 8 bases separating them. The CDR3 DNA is TGTGCTAGTGGTTCCAGACAGGGGGAGCTGTTTTTT. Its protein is CASGSRQGELFF.

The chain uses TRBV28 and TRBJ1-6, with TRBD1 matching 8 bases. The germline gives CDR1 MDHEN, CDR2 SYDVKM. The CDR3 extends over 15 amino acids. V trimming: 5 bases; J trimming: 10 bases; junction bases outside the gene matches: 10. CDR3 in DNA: TGTGCCAGCAGTCCACAGACAGGGGTAGAATCACCCCTCCACTTT. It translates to CASSPQTGVESPLHF. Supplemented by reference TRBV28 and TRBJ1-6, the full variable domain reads DVKVTQSSRYLVKRTGEKVFLECVQDMDHENMFWYRQDPGLGLRLIYFSYDVKMKEKGDIPEGYSVSREKKERFSLILESASTNQTSMYLCASSPQTGVESPLHFGNGTRLTVT.

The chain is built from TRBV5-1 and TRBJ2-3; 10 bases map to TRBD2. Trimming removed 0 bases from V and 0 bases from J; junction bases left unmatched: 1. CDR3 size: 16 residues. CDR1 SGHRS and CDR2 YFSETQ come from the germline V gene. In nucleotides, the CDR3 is TGCGCCAGCAGCTTGGGGACTAGCGGTAGCACAGATACGCAGTATTTT. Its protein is CASSLGTSGSTDTQYF.

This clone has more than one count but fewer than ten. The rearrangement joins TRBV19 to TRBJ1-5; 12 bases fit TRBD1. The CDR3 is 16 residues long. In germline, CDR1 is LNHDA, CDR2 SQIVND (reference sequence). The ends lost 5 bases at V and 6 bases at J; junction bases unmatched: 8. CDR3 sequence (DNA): TGTGCCAGTAGTGATCGGGACAGGGGGCTCGGTCAGCCCCAGCATTTT. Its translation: CASSDRDRGLGQPQHF.

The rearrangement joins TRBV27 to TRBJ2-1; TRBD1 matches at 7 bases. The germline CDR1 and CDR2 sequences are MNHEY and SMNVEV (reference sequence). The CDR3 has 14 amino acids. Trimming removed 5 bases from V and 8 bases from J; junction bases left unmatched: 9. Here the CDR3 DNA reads TGTGCCAGCAGTAGGACAGGTCCCCTCTATGAGCAGTTCTTC. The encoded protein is CASSRTGPLYEQFF.

The CDR3 protein is CAWSRQGASYGYTF. Written as DNA, the CDR3 is TGTGCCTGGAGCCGACAGGGGGCTAGCTATGGCTACACCTTC. The chain recombines TRBV30 with TRBJ1-2; 10 bases fit TRBD1. This CDR3 comprises 14 residues. J gave up 4 bases and V 3 bases, and 5 bases lay outside the gene matches. Germline values: CDR1 GTSNPN, CDR2 SVGIG (reference sequence).

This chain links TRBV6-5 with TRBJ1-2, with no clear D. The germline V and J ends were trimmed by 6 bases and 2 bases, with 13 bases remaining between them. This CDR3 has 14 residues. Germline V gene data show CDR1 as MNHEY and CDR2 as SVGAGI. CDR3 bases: TGTGCCAGCAGGGTCGGGGTGGGGAACTATGGCTACACCTTC. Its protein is CASRVGVGNYGYTF.

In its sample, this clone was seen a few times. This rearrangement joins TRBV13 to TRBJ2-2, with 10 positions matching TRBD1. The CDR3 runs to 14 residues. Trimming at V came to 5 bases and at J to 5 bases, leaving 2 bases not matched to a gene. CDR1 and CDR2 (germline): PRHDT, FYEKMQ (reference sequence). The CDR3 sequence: CASSLGQGTGELFF. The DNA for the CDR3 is TGTGCCAGCAGCCTGGGACAGGGGACCGGGGAGCTGTTTTTT.

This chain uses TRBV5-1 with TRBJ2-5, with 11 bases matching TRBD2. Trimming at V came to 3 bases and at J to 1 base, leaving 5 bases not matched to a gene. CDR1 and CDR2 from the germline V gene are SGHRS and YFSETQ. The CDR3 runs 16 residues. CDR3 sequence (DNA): TGCGCCAGCAGCTCGGGACTAGCGGTCCTCCAAGAGACCCAGTACTTC. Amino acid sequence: CASSSGLAVLQETQYF.

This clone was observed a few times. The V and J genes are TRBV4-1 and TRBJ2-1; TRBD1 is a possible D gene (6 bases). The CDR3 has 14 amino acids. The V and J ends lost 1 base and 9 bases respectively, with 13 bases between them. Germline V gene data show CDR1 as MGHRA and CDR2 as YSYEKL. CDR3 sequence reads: CASSQAQGQREQFF. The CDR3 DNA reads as TGCGCCAGCAGCCAAGCCCAGGGGCAGCGTGAGCAGTTCTTC.

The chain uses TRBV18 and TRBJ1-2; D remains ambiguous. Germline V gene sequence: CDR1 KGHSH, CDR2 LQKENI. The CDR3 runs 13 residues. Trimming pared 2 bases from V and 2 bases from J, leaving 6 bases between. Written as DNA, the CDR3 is TGTGCCAGCTCACCATCGACCAACTATGGCTACACCTTC. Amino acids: CASSPSTNYGYTF.

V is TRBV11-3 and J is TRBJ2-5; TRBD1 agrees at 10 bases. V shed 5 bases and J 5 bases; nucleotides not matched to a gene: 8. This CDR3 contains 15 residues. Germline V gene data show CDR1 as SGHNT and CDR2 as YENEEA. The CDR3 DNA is TGTGCCAGCAGCGCCCGACAGGGGGCGGGGGAGACCCAGTACTTC. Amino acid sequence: CASSARQGAGETQYF.

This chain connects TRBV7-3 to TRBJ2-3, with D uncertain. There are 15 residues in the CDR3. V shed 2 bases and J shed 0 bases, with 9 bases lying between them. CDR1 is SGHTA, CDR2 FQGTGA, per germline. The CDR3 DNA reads TGTGCCAGCAGCTTATTACATACCAGCACAGATACGCAGTATTTT. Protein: CASSLLHTSTDTQYF.

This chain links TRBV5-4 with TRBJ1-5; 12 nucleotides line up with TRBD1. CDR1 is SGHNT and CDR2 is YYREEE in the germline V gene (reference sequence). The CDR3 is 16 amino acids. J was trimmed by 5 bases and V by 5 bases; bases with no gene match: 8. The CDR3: CASRWDRGQRHQPQHF. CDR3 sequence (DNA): TGTGCCAGCAGGTGGGACAGGGGGCAGAGGCATCAGCCCCAGCATTTT.

The CDR3 here is CASSSPGRDFHTQYF. CDR3 bases: TGTGCCAGCAGTAGCCCAGGACGAGACTTCCATACGCAGTATTTT. The genes are TRBV6-6 and TRBJ2-3; no firm D call. V was trimmed by 5 bases and J by 7 bases, leaving 19 bases between them. The germline V gene has CDR1 MNHNY and CDR2 SVGAGI (reference sequence). The CDR3 runs 15 residues.

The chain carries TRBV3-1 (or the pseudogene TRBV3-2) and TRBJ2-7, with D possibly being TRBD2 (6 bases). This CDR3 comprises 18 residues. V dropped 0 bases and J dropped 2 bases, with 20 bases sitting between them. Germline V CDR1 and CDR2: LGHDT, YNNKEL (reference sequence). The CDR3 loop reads CASSQDRVALAYPYEQYF. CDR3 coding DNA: TGTGCCAGCAGCCAAGATCGTGTTGCACTAGCTTATCCCTACGAGCAGTACTTC.

The CDR3 loop is CASSLMSYEQYF. CDR3 bases: TGTGCCAGCAGCTTAATGAGCTACGAGCAGTACTTC. The chain uses TRBV7-2 and TRBJ2-7; no reliable D call. The CDR3 totals 12 residues. V was cut by 2 bases and J by 3 bases, with 5 bases left in between. Germline-derived CDR1 and CDR2 are SGHTA and FQGNSA. The full variable domain, in which reference TRBV7-2 and TRBJ2-7 provide the parts outside the CDR3, is GAGVSQSPSNKVTEKGKDVELRCDPISGHTALYWYRQSLGQGLEFLIYFQGNSAPDKSGLPSDRFSAERTGGSVSTLTIQRTQQEDSAVYLCASSLMSYEQYFGPGTRLTVT.

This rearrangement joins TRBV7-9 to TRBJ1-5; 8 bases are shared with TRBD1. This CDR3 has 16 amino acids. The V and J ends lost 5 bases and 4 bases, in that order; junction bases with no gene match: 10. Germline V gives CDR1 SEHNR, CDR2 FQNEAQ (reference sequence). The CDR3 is CASSPQGAGGNQPQHF. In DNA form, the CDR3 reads TGTGCCAGCAGCCCGCAGGGGGCAGGAGGGAATCAGCCCCAGCATTTT.